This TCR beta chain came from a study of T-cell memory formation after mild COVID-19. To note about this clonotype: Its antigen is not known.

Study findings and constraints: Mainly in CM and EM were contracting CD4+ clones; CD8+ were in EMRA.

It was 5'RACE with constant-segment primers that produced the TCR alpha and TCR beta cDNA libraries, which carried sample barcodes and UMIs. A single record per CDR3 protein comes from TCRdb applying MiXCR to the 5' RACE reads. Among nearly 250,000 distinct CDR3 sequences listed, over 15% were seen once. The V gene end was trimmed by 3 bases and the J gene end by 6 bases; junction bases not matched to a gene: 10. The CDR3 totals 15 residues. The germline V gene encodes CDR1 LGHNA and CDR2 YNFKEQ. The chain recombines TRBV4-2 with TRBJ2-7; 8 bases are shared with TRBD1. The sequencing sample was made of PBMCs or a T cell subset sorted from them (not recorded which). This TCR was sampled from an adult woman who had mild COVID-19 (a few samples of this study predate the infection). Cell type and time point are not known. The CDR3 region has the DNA TGTGCCAGCAGCCAGTCCGGGACAGGATCCCCCGAGCAGTACTTC. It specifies CASSQSGTGSPEQYF.